What follows are 27 T cell receptor beta chains derived from one specimen sequenced in a study of T cell responses to AZD1222 COVID-19 vaccine. Sequenced by immunoSEQ multiplex PCR; TCRdb stores in-frame clones only, minus some. The repertoire holds around 200,000 clones, with approximately 90% as singletons. Sequences were derived from peripheral blood, sampled 28 days after the second AZD1222 dose. The receptors originated from an adult who received the AZD1222 COVID-19 vaccine.

CDR3 DNA sequence: TGTGCCAGCAGCCCGGACAGGGTTAGGGAAAAACTGTTTTTT. This sequence encodes CASSPDRVREKLFF. The rearrangement uses TRBV7-2 and TRBJ1-4, with TRBD1 identical over 8 bases. CDR1 is SGHTA, CDR2 FQGNSA, per germline. CDR3 size: 14 residues. The V segment lost 5 bases and the J segment 8 bases; nucleotides outside the gene matches: 7.

The chain joins TRBV7-3 to TRBJ2-7; D is unresolved. V shed 2 bases and J shed 3 bases, with 14 bases lying between them. CDR1 is SGHTA and CDR2 is FQGTGA in the germline V gene. CDR3 length equals 15 residues. CDR3 in amino acids: CASSLVAARRYEQYF. DNA of the CDR3: TGTGCCAGCAGCTTAGTAGCAGCCCGGCGCTACGAGCAGTACTTC.

The chain is built from TRBV9 and TRBJ1-4; weak D call: TRBD1 (5 bases). The CDR3 consists of 15 residues. Trimming removed 3 bases at V and 4 bases at J, with 13 bases between. Germline CDR1 reads SGDLS; CDR2 reads YYNGEE. Here the CDR3 reads CASSEGPTINEKLFF. In DNA form, the CDR3 reads TGTGCCAGCAGCGAGGGACCGACCATTAATGAAAAACTGTTTTTT.

The rearrangement links TRBV7-2 to TRBJ2-7; a weak D match, TRBD1 (6 bases). V lost 5 bases, J lost 2 bases, and 13 bases lay in between. CDR1 and CDR2 (germline): SGHTA, FQGNSA. This CDR3 has 14 residues. The DNA for the CDR3 is TGTGCCAGCAGCCCCGGGACAAACACCTACGAGCAGTACTTC. Translated, it gives CASSPGTNTYEQYF.

In this sample, this clone turned up once. This chain connects TRBV6-6 to TRBJ2-1; perhaps TRBD2 as D (5 bases). V was pared by 6 bases and J by 9 bases, with 18 bases between. This CDR3 has 14 residues. Germline V lookup: CDR1 MNHNY, CDR2 SVGAGI (reference sequence). The CDR3 is CASSRGLGLGEQFF. The CDR3 DNA follows: TGTGCCAGCAGCCGAGGGCTAGGGCTAGGTGAGCAGTTCTTC.

This clone has only one observation. The chain combines TRBV27 with TRBJ2-3; D unclear. Germline values: CDR1 MNHEY, CDR2 SMNVEV (reference sequence). CDR3 length equals 14 residues. With 3 bases removed from V and 0 bases from J, the gap between germline ends came to 7 bases. The CDR3 protein is CASSFKLSTDTQYF. In DNA form, the CDR3 reads TGTGCCAGCAGTTTCAAACTAAGCACAGATACGCAGTATTTT.

V gene TRBV5-1 combines with J gene TRBJ2-7; 9 positions agree with TRBD2. The CDR3 is 15 residues long. Germline lookup yields CDR1 SGHRS and CDR2 YFSETQ. Trimming took 4 bases from V and 5 from J; bases not matched to a gene: 10. The CDR3 DNA sequence: TGCGCCAGCAGCCCCTGGGTAGCGGGAGACCACGAGCAGTACTTC. Translated, it gives CASSPWVAGDHEQYF.

The J gene is TRBJ2-2, the V gene TRBV29-1, with a weak D call TRBD2 (6 bases). The germline V gene has CDR1 SQVTM and CDR2 ANQGSEA. V was cut by 3 bases and J by 6 bases, with 14 bases left in between. The CDR3 is 14 residues long. The CDR3 bases are TGCAGCGTTGAGGGGAGCGGGCCGTCCGGGGAGCTGTTTTTT. Its protein product is CSVEGSGPSGELFF.

The table lists this clone with a count of one. The V call is TRBV9, the J call TRBJ2-7; 12 nucleotides match TRBD2. J was trimmed by 5 bases and V by 3 bases; bases with no gene match: 6. CDR1 is SGDLS and CDR2 is YYNGEE in the germline V gene. CDR3 length: 15 residues. The CDR3 DNA reads TGTGCCAGCAGCGCGACTAGCGGGAGTCCCGACGAGCAGTACTTC. Protein product: CASSATSGSPDEQYF.

The rearrangement uses TRBV9 and TRBJ2-1; 9 nucleotides match TRBD2. CDR1 and CDR2 (germline): SGDLS, YYNGEE. Unmatched junction bases numbered 13, after V lost 4 bases and J lost 8 bases. The CDR3 loop spans 16 amino acids. The DNA for the CDR3 is TGTGCCAGCAGCCCCTCTGCGGGAGGGCCGGCGGATGAGCAGTTCTTC. Translation gives CASSPSAGGPADEQFF.

The rearrangement links TRBV7-2 to TRBJ2-7, with TRBD1 matching 9 bases. Germline V gene lookup returns CDR1 SGHTA and CDR2 FQGNSA. Losses at the gene ends were 1 base for V and 3 bases for J; bases not matched to a gene: 4. The CDR3 is 15 residues long. The CDR3 here is CASSLETGGNYEQYF. The CDR3 DNA reads TGTGCCAGCAGCTTAGAGACAGGGGGGAACTACGAGCAGTACTTC.

The count of this clone is one. The V gene is TRBV10-3, the J gene TRBJ2-3; no clear D gene. CDR3 length: 15 residues. Germline V lookup: CDR1 ENHRY, CDR2 SYGVKD. Between the trimmed V and J ends, which lost 5 bases and 0 bases, there was a span of 12 bases. The CDR3 protein is CAISRTRTSTDTQYF. The CDR3 bases are TGTGCCATCAGTCGAACCAGAACTAGCACAGATACGCAGTATTTT.

A few counts support this clone. This sequence joins TRBV5-4 and TRBJ2-7; 10 positions match TRBD1. The V gene's germline CDR1 is SGHNT and CDR2 YYREEE (reference sequence). Germline trimming cut 4 bases from V and 4 bases from J; bases unmatched to any gene: 5. The CDR3 has 14 amino acids. Here the CDR3 DNA reads TGTGCCAGCAGCAAGGGACAGGGGCGATACGAGCAGTACTTC. Amino acid sequence: CASSKGQGRYEQYF.

The J gene is TRBJ2-5, the V gene TRBV18; 8 positions agree with TRBD2. The CDR3 covers 14 residues. Per germline, CDR1 KGHSH and CDR2 LQKENI. Losses at the gene ends were 2 bases for V and 5 bases for J; bases not matched to a gene: 4. The chain's CDR3 is CASSPEGLVETQYF. The DNA for the CDR3 is TGTGCCAGCTCACCAGAGGGACTAGTCGAGACCCAGTACTTC.

This chain joins TRBV2 and TRBJ1-2, with D possibly being TRBD1 (5 bases). CDR3 size: 11 residues. Trimming removed 8 bases from V and 4 bases from J, with 8 bases in between. Per germline, CDR1 SNHLY and CDR2 FYNNEI. CDR3 protein: CASPGGYGYTF. In DNA, the CDR3 is TGTGCCAGCCCCGGGGGCTATGGCTACACCTTC.

The V and J genes are TRBV27 and TRBJ1-1; a weak D match, TRBD1 (6 bases). With 3 bases removed from V and 1 base from J, the gap between germline ends came to 9 bases. The CDR3 sequence is 14 residues long. CDR1 is MNHEY, CDR2 SMNVEV, per germline (reference sequence). The CDR3 loop is CASSFRGGNTEAFF. The CDR3 DNA is TGTGCCAGCAGTTTCAGGGGTGGGAACACTGAAGCTTTCTTT.

The CDR3 here is CASSQELDSPLHF. The CDR3 bases are TGTGCCAGCAGCCAAGAGTTAGATTCACCCCTCCACTTT. The rearrangement uses TRBV14 and TRBJ1-6; D ambiguous. The germline V gene has CDR1 SGHDN and CDR2 FVKESK. The V end lost 0 bases, the J end lost 8 bases, and 5 bases lay between the germline ends. This CDR3 spans 13 amino acids.

This clone has only a few counts. The chain couples TRBV21-1 to TRBJ2-7; TRBD2 is taken as the D call from the table, unchecked against the DNA. TRBV21-1 is a recognized pseudogene. This CDR3 spans 15 amino acids. The CDR3 DNA reads as TGTGCCAGCAGCAAAGCAATAGCGGGAGCTCGCGGGCAGTACTTC. This gives the protein CASSKAIAGARGQYF.

This sequence joins TRBV7-9 and TRBJ2-5; TRBD2 matches at 7 bases. The V segment lost 4 bases and the J segment 13 bases; nucleotides outside the gene matches: 6. The CDR3 is 11 residues long. Germline CDR1 reads SEHNR; CDR2 reads FQNEAQ (reference sequence). The CDR3 loop reads CASSSGGSLYF. CDR3 in DNA: TGTGCCAGCAGCTCCGGGGGGAGCCTGTACTTC.

The V gene is TRBV3-1 (or the pseudogene TRBV3-2), the J gene TRBJ2-7; D not certain. This CDR3 is 16 amino acids long. Trimming stripped 0 bases from V and 1 base from J, with 13 bases between. Looked up from germline, CDR1 is LGHDT and CDR2 is YNNKEL (reference sequence). The CDR3: CASSQDHGHGSYEQYF. The DNA for the CDR3 is TGTGCCAGCAGCCAAGATCATGGGCACGGTTCCTACGAGCAGTACTTC.

The V gene is TRBV7-9, the J gene TRBJ2-7, with 8 bases identical to TRBD1. CDR1 is SEHNR, CDR2 FQNEAQ, per germline (reference sequence). V dropped 1 base and J dropped 7; count of bases not matched to a gene: 6. This CDR3 contains 14 residues. CDR3 sequence reads: CASSLGGQAGEQYF. The CDR3 DNA reads TGTGCCAGCAGCTTAGGGGGACAGGCGGGGGAGCAGTACTTC.

The chain links TRBV6-5 to TRBJ1-5; D is uncertain. V lost 6 bases and J 9 bases, leaving 18 bases between the germline ends. This CDR3 is 14 amino acids long. Germline CDR1 and CDR2: MNHEY and SVGAGI. In DNA form, the CDR3 reads TGTGCCAGCAGCTCCCTTCCCGACGGAATGCCCCAGCATTTT. This encodes CASSSLPDGMPQHF.

CDR3 loop: CASSVDSGGLSYTF. In DNA, the CDR3 is TGTGCCAGCAGCGTAGATTCAGGGGGGTTGAGCTACACCTTC. The rearrangement joins TRBV9 to TRBJ1-2; 7 bases are shared with TRBD1. This CDR3 spans 14 amino acids. Germline V gives CDR1 SGDLS, CDR2 YYNGEE. The trim removed 0 bases at V and 9 bases at J, leaving 8 bases unmatched.

This clone was observed once. The gene calls are TRBV7-2 and TRBJ2-7, with a possible D match to TRBD1 (5 bases). V was shortened by 5 bases and J by 3 bases, with 11 bases between the two germline ends. The germline V gene has CDR1 SGHTA and CDR2 FQGNSA. This CDR3 has 13 residues. The CDR3 DNA follows: TGTGCCAGCAGCCCCCGGCAGGGCTACGAGCAGTACTTC. It translates to CASSPRQGYEQYF.

The rearrangement uses TRBV7-3 and TRBJ2-3; D unresolved. V was cut by 5 bases and J by 4 bases, with 22 bases left in between. The CDR3 loop spans 17 amino acids. Germline-derived CDR1 and CDR2 are SGHTA and FQGTGA. CDR3 bases: TGTGCCAGCAGCCAATACGTCAGGATAGGTGGGCCAGATACGCAGTATTTT. It yields the protein CASSQYVRIGGPDTQYF.

The genes are TRBV4-2 and TRBJ2-3, with 9 bases that match TRBD2. The CDR3 consists of 16 residues. CDR1 is LGHNA and CDR2 is YNFKEQ in the germline V gene. Trimming removed 1 base from V and 1 base from J; junction bases left unmatched: 3. The CDR3 DNA sequence: TGTGCCAGCAGCCAAGGTAGCGGGAGACGCACAGATACGCAGTATTTT. Translated, it gives CASSQGSGRRTDTQYF.

V and J are TRBV7-2 and TRBJ2-5; 8 nucleotides agree with TRBD1. The germline V gene encodes CDR1 SGHTA and CDR2 FQGNSA. This CDR3 spans 14 amino acids. J lost 13 bases, V lost 1 base, and 11 bases had no gene match. The DNA of the CDR3 is TGTGCCAGCAGCTTAGATGGACAGGGTCCCTTTTGGTACTTC. Its translation is CASSLDGQGPFWYF.